This T cell receptor beta chain was recorded in a study of T cells in Graves' hyperthyroidism and ophthalmopathy. Germline CDR1 is SGHRS and CDR2 is YFSETQ. J was trimmed by 0 bases and V by 0 bases; bases with no gene match: 7. The CDR3 sequence is 17 residues long. There are many counts of this clonotype. Exclusion criteria comprised uncontrolled infection, other autoimmune disease, pregnancy or lactation. TCR beta CDR3 sequences were amplified from RNA transcripts. First-round RT-PCR of the TCR CDR3 relied on the HTBI primer set. A single record per CDR3 protein comes from TCRdb applying MiXCR to the multiplex PCR reads. The data show around 300,000 distinct CDR3 sequences, about an eighth seen once.

The receptor was derived from a woman between 25 and 40 years old with Graves' hyperthyroidism that later progressed to Graves' ophthalmopathy. The sample was blood. The rearrangement joins TRBV5-1 to TRBJ2-3; 7 bases line up with TRBD2. This CDR3 is CASSLVLAGASTDTQYF. CDR3 DNA sequence: TGCGCCAGCAGCTTGGTATTGGCGGGAGCAAGCACAGATACGCAGTATTTT. Looking up the rest from reference TRBV5-1 and TRBJ2-3 gives the full variable domain: KAGVTQTPRYLIKTRGQQVTLSCSPISGHRSVSWYQQTPGQGLQFLFEYFSETQRNKGNFPGRFSGRQFSNSRSEMNVSTLELGDSALYLCASSLVLAGASTDTQYFGPGTRLTVL.